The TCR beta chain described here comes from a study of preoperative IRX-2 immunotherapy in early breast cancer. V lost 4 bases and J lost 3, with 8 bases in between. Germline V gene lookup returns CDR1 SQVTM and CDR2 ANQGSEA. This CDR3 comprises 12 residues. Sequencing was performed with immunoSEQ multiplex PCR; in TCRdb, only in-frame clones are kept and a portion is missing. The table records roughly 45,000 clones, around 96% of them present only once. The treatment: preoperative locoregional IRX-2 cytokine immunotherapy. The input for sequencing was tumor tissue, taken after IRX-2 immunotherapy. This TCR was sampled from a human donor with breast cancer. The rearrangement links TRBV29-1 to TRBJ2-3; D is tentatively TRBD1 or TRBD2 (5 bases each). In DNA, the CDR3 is TGCAGCGTTGGTGAGGGGACAGATACGCAGTATTTT. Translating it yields CSVGEGTDTQYF.